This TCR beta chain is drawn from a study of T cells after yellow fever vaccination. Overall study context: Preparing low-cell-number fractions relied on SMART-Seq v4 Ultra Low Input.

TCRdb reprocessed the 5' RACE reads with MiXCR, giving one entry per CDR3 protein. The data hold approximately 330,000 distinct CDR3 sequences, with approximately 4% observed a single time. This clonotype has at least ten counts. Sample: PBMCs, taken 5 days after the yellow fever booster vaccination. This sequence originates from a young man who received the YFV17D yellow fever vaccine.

CDR3 coding DNA: TGCAGTGCTAGAGATCCGGGACAGGGGAACACCGGGGAGCTGTTTTTT. Protein product: CSARDPGQGNTGELFF. The rearrangement uses TRBV20-1 and TRBJ2-2, with 9 bases aligning to TRBD1. Germline V gene sequence: CDR1 DFQATT, CDR2 SNEGSKA (reference sequence). CDR3 length: 16 residues. With 0 bases clipped from V and 1 base from J, the junction kept 3 bases outside the gene matches.